This T cell receptor beta chain comes out of a study of blood T cell repertoires in COVID-19. Study-wide context: PBMCs, B-cell-depleted T cells, or T cells provided the cDNA or gDNA that made up the material.

Residents of 20 to 25 US areas, aged about 18 to 95 years, made up the participants. Recovery among Cohort 3 donors was established by two negative PCRs, clearance, or symptom resolution. V lost 2 bases and J 2 bases, leaving 4 bases between the germline ends. In germline, CDR1 is KGHSY, CDR2 FQNENV. This CDR3 spans 13 amino acids. In this sample, this clone turned up once. The authors' processing: Researchers report that nucleated cell counts were estimated from reference gene primer amplification. This table comes from immunoSEQ multiplex PCR, and its TCRdb copy is limited to in-frame clones, with some not included. V and J calls and clone size come straight from that table; D and trimming were deduced from the DNA. Of about 270,000 clones in the sample, roughly 91% were seen once.

This TCR derives from a woman aged 55-69 years who had recovered from COVID-19. The J gene is TRBJ1-5, the V gene TRBV16; D call uncertain. Sequencing was performed on PBMCs or T cells enriched from blood (not recorded which). The CDR3 here is CASSQGRNQPQHF. Written as DNA, the CDR3 is TGTGCCAGCAGCCAAGGGCGCAATCAGCCCCAGCATTTT.